This TCR beta chain emerged from a study of OX40 agonist ivuxolimab in advanced cancers. About the study: In this trial design, patients received ivuxolimab intravenously at 0.01 to 10 mg/kg every 2 weeks. Age averaged roughly 60 years (range about 23 to 85), and around 87% were male. The study's findings and limits: In CD8+ T cells, expanded clones were on average more numerous than in CD4+.

The protocol was immunoSEQ multiplex PCR, while the TCRdb copy is restricted to in-frame clones and leaves out a portion. The repertoire holds more than 25,000 clones, with 85% as singletons. Germline-derived CDR1 and CDR2 are LGHNA and YNFKEQ. This CDR3 has 16 amino acids. The junction had 2 bases not matched to a gene; V was cut back by 1 base and J by 2 bases. This clone was recorded only once. The target antigen is unknown. The specimen was CD4+ or CD8+ T cells sorted from blood, collected in a trial of the OX40 agonist ivuxolimab. This sequence originates from an adult with an advanced solid tumor such as melanoma, head and neck, liver or kidney cancer. V gene TRBV4-2 combines with J gene TRBJ2-3; TRBD2 matches 11 bases. CDR3 residues: CASSQVAGGYTDTQYF. The CDR3 DNA reads TGTGCCAGCAGCCAAGTAGCGGGAGGGTACACAGATACGCAGTATTTT.